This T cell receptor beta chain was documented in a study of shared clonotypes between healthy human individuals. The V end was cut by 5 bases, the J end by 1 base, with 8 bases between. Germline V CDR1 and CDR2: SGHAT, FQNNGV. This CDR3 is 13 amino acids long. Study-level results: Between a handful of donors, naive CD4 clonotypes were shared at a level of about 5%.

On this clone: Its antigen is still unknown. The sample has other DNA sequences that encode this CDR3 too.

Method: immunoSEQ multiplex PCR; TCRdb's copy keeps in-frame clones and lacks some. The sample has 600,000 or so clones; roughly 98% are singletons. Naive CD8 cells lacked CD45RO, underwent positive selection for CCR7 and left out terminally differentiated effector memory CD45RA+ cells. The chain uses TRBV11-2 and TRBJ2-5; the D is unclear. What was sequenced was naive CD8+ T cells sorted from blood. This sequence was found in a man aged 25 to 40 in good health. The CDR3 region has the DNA TGTGCCAGCAGCCCCCCGAGCCAAGAGACCCAGTACTTC. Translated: CASSPPSQETQYF.